This T cell receptor (beta chain) appears in the sequencing data of a study of OX40 agonist ivuxolimab in advanced cancers. Findings and caveats of the study: Compared with CD4+, CD8+ T cells on average had more expanded clones. At 0.1-3.0 mg/kg, partial responders had clonal expansion among the lowest observed.

Profiling relied on immunoSEQ multiplex PCR, and the TCRdb table lists in-frame clones only, not all of them. The sample records roughly 12,000 clones, less than 85% being singletons. Concerning this clone itself: Its matching antigen is unknown.

The sequenced sample was CD4+ or CD8+ T cells sorted from blood, obtained in a trial of the OX40 agonist ivuxolimab. This clonotype was sampled from an adult with an advanced solid tumor such as melanoma, head and neck, liver or kidney cancer.

The chain's CDR3 is CASSNPTRGLWEQFF. DNA for the CDR3: TGTGCCAGCAGTAATCCGACCAGGGGGCTTTGGGAGCAGTTCTTC. The V call is TRBV6-5, the J call TRBJ2-1, with 8 bases matching TRBD1. Germline assignment: CDR1 MNHEY and CDR2 SVGAGI. The CDR3 is made up of 15 amino acids. After removal of 5 bases from V and 10 bases from J, the junction contained 13 bases not matched to a gene.